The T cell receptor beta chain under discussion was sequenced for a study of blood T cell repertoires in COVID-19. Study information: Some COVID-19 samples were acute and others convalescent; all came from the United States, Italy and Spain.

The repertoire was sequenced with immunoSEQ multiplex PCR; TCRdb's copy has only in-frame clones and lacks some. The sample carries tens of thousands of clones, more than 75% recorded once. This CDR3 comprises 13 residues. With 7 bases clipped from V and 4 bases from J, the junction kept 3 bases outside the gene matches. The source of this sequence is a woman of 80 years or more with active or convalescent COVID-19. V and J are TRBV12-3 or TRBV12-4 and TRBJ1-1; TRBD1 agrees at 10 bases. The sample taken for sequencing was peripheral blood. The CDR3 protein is CASTGDRGTEAFF. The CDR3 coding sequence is TGTGCCAGCACCGGGGACAGGGGCACTGAAGCTTTCTTT.